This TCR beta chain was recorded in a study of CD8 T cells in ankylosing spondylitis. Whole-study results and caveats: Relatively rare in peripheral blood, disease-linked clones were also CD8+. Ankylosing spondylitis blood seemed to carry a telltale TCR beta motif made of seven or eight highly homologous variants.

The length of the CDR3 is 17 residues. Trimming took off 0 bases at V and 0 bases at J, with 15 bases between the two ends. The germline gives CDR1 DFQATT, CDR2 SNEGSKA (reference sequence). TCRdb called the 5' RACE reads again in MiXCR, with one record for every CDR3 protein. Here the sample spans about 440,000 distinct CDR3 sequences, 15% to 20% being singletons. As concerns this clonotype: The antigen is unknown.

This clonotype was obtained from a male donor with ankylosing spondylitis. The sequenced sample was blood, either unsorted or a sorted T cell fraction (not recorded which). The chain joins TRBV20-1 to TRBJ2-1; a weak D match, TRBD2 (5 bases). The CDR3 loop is CSARDSGGSRSYNEQFF. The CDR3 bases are TGCAGTGCTAGAGATTCCGGAGGAAGCCGCTCCTACAATGAGCAGTTCTTC.